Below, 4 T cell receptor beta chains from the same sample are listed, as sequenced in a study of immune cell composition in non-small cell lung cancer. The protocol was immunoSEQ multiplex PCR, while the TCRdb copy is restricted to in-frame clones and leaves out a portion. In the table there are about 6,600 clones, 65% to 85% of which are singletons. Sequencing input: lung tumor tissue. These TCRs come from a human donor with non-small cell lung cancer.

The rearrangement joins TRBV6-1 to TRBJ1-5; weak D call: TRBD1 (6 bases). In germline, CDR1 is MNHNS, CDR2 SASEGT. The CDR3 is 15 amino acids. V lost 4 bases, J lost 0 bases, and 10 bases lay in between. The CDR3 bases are TGTGCCAGCAGTGCACAGGGATTTAGCAATCAGCCCCAGCATTTT. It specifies CASSAQGFSNQPQHF.

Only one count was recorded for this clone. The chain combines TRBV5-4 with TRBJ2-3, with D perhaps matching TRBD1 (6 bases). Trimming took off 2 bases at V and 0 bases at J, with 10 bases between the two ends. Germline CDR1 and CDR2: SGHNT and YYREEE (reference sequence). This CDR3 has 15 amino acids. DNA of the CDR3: TGTGCCAGCAGCTTCGACAGGCTAAGCACAGATACGCAGTATTTT. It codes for CASSFDRLSTDTQYF.

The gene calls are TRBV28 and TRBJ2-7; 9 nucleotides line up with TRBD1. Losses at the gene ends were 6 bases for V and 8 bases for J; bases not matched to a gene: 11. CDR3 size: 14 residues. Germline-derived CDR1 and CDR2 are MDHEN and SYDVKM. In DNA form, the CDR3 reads TGTGCCAGCAGACCGACAGGGGGACTTACGAAGCAGTACTTC. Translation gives CASRPTGGLTKQYF.

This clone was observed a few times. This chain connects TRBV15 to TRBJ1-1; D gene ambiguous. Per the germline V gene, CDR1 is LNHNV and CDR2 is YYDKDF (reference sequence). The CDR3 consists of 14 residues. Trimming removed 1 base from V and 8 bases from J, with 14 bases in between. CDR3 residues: CATSRVMAPWEAFF. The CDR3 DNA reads TGTGCCACCAGCAGAGTAATGGCTCCCTGGGAAGCTTTCTTT.